This T cell receptor beta chain was sequenced during a study of CD8+CD57+ T cells in acquired aplastic anemia. Notes on the study in general: There were 25 to 30 CD8+ CDR3 sequences that occurred in both patients and controls.

Both TCR beta VDJ combination and CDR3 sequence profiling were carried out. Genomic DNA was the template for this profiling. TCRdb re-called the reads through MiXCR, storing one row per CDR3 protein. Of under 200,000 distinct CDR3 sequences listed, around 45% are singletons. Germline V gene lookup returns CDR1 MNHNS and CDR2 SASEGT. J gave up 5 bases and V 4 bases, and 11 bases lay outside the gene matches. The CDR3 runs 16 residues. Patients who underwent sequencing had shown CD8+CD57+ cell expansion by flow cytometry. Among the patients, all had severe acquired aplastic anemia. As concerns this clonotype: Its antigen is not identified.

What was sequenced was sorted CD4+, CD8+, or CD8+CD57+ T cells (not recorded which) from PBMCs. The TCR originated in a human donor with aplastic anemia. This chain links TRBV6-1 with TRBJ2-5; 9 bases match TRBD2. The CDR3 region has the DNA TGTGCCAGCAGTGCAATCTATAGCGGGGGTGGGGAGACCCAGTACTTC. Protein product: CASSAIYSGGGETQYF.